A selection of T cell receptor beta chains follows, all from one sample in a study of cytomegalovirus exposure and HLA in healthy donors. The data were produced by immunoSEQ multiplex PCR, yet TCRdb's version contains in-frame clones alone and is incomplete. The data show about 120,000 clones, about 91% seen once. Sequencing used PBMCs. The receptor set was obtained from a man in his late teens or twenties in good health and CMV-seronegative. CDR3s include the opening cysteine and the closing phenylalanine or tryptophan. D genes are given only for firm matches. Only part of the rows carry a size: once, few, many, or a class if the clone is expanded.

V	size	J	D	CDR3	DNA
TRBV5-6	NA	TRBJ2-2	TRBD2	CASSLGLAGDTGELFF	TGTGCCAGCAGCTTGGGACTAGCGGGAGATACCGGGGAGCTGTTTTTT
TRBV28	NA	TRBJ2-2	NA	CASSFIRGRAGELFF	TGTGCCAGCAGTTTTATCAGGGGACGGGCCGGGGAGCTGTTTTTT
TRBV6-5	NA	TRBJ2-2	NA	CASSSFGQNTGELFF	TGTGCCAGCAGTAGTTTTGGACAGAACACCGGGGAGCTGTTTTTT
TRBV6-6	NA	TRBJ1-4	NA	CASSYENNEKLFF	TGTGCCAGCAGTTACGAGAATAATGAAAAACTGTTTTTT
TRBV7-8	NA	TRBJ1-5	TRBD1	CASSLQQGYNQPQHF	TGTGCCAGCAGCCTGCAACAGGGGTACAATCAGCCCCAGCATTTT
TRBV2	NA	TRBJ2-2	NA	CASSSQGNTGELFF	TGTGCCAGCAGTAGTCAGGGGAACACCGGGGAGCTGTTTTTT
TRBV28	NA	TRBJ2-2	NA	CAGAGANTGELFF	TGTGCCGGGGCAGGGGCCAACACCGGGGAGCTGTTTTTT
TRBV10-3	NA	TRBJ2-7	TRBD1	CAISEWDRGRYEQYF	TGTGCCATCAGTGAGTGGGACAGGGGGAGATACGAGCAGTACTTC
TRBV30	NA	TRBJ2-2	NA	CAWSRLLRGATGELFF	TGTGCCTGGAGTAGACTTCTCCGGGGGGCAACGGGGGAGCTGTTTTTT
TRBV5-6	once	TRBJ1-5	NA	CASSAGGNQPQHF	TGTGCCAGCTCGGCGGGAGGCAATCAGCCCCAGCATTTT
TRBV28	NA	TRBJ1-6	NA	CASSFEQAYNSPLHF	TGTGCCAGCAGTTTCGAACAGGCCTATAATTCACCCCTCCACTTT
TRBV23-1	NA	TRBJ1-1	NA	CASREENPGHSNTEAFF	TGCGCCAGCAGAGAAGAAAACCCGGGACACTCGAACACTGAAGCTTTCTTT
TRBV29-1	NA	TRBJ2-3	TRBD2	CSVGLAGGLRDTQYF	TGCAGCGTTGGGCTTGCGGGAGGGCTGCGGGATACGCAGTATTTT
TRBV18	NA	TRBJ2-7	NA	CASSPPSGDEQYF	TGTGCCAGCTCACCACCGAGTGGAGACGAGCAGTACTTC
TRBV14	NA	TRBJ2-2	TRBD2	CASSPGLAGGPIPGELFF	TGTGCCAGCAGCCCAGGACTAGCGGGAGGCCCGATACCCGGGGAGCTGTTTTTT
TRBV28	NA	TRBJ1-2	NA	CASRAVGSGYTF	TGTGCCAGCAGGGCGGTTGGTTCGGGCTACACCTTC
TRBV6-1	NA	TRBJ2-1	TRBD2	CASSDAASGSSGQFF	TGTGCCAGCAGTGACGCGGCTAGCGGGAGCTCGGGGCAGTTCTTC
TRBV5-1	NA	TRBJ1-4	NA	CASSRDATNEKLFF	TGCGCCAGCAGCCGGGATGCAACTAATGAAAAACTGTTTTTT
TRBV6-5	once	TRBJ1-1	TRBD1	CASSLTGESKAFF	TGTGCCAGCAGCCTAACAGGGGAGAGCAAAGCTTTCTTT
TRBV28	NA	TRBJ1-1	NA	CASSLRGYGTEAFF	TGTGCCAGCAGTTTACGGGGGTACGGCACTGAAGCTTTCTTT
TRBV15	NA	TRBJ2-1	NA	CATSRDLGGIVNNEQFF	TGTGCCACCAGCAGAGATCTCGGCGGGATAGTCAACAATGAGCAGTTCTTC
TRBV27	NA	TRBJ2-2	NA	CASSLTGNTGELFF	TGTGCCAGCAGTCTAACGGGTAACACCGGGGAGCTGTTTTTT
TRBV28	NA	TRBJ1-2	TRBD1	CASSLFLGTGDGYTF	TGTGCCAGCAGTTTATTTTTGGGGACAGGGGATGGCTACACCTTC
TRBV5-4	NA	TRBJ1-2	NA	CASSLELYNGYTF	TGTGCCAGCAGCTTGGAATTGTACAATGGCTACACCTTC
TRBV5-1	NA	TRBJ1-2	NA	CASSLNAGENYGYTF	TGCGCCAGCAGCTTAAATGCAGGGGAAAACTATGGCTACACCTTC
TRBV5-1	NA	TRBJ2-4	NA	CASSPGEVKNIQYF	TGCGCCAGCAGCCCGGGGGAAGTCAAAAACATTCAGTACTTC
TRBV6-5	NA	TRBJ2-7	NA	CASSGQTPYEQYF	TGTGCCAGCAGTGGGCAGACCCCCTACGAGCAGTACTTC
TRBV7-2	NA	TRBJ2-1	NA	CASSLSPSHEQFF	TGTGCCAGCAGCTTAAGTCCTAGTCATGAGCAGTTCTTC
TRBV27	NA	TRBJ2-2	NA	CASRRTANTGELFF	TGTGCCAGCAGGCGGACAGCGAACACCGGGGAGCTGTTTTTT
TRBV28	NA	TRBJ1-2	TRBD1	CASSRPGQGNSLRGYTF	TGTGCCAGCAGTCGCCCGGGACAGGGTAACTCTTTGCGCGGCTACACCTTC
TRBV5-8	NA	TRBJ2-7	TRBD2	CASSLLTLAASYEQYF	TGTGCCAGCAGCTTGCTCACACTAGCGGCATCCTACGAGCAGTACTTC
TRBV19	NA	TRBJ2-7	NA	CASSHRKQSSYEQYF	TGTGCCAGTAGTCATCGCAAACAGAGCTCCTACGAGCAGTACTTC
TRBV5-1	NA	TRBJ2-7	NA	CASSPHSSVNSYEQYF	TGCGCCAGCAGCCCGCACTCTAGCGTCAACTCCTACGAGCAGTACTTC
TRBV7-9	NA	TRBJ1-5	NA	CASSLGFGVASNQPQHF	TGTGCCAGCAGCTTAGGGTTCGGGGTCGCAAGCAATCAGCCCCAGCATTTT
TRBV7-2	NA	TRBJ2-2	NA	CASSREGSNTGELFF	TGTGCCAGCAGCCGCGAGGGTTCGAACACCGGGGAGCTGTTTTTT
TRBV7-9	NA	TRBJ1-2	TRBD1	CASSLGGTGSNYGYTF	TGTGCCAGCAGCTTGGGGGGGACAGGGTCTAACTATGGCTACACCTTC
TRBV10-3	NA	TRBJ2-3	TRBD1	CAISEGTAPDTQYF	TGTGCCATCAGTGAGGGGACAGCCCCAGATACGCAGTATTTT
TRBV7-9	NA	TRBJ1-2	TRBD1	CASSLVGTDREGYTF	TGTGCCAGCAGCTTAGTGGGGACCGACAGGGAAGGCTACACCTTC
TRBV4-2	once	TRBJ2-7	TRBD2	CASSQARFGLAVYEQYF	TGTGCCAGCAGCCAAGCGAGATTCGGACTAGCGGTATACGAGCAGTACTTC
TRBV6-5	once	TRBJ1-1	TRBD1	CASSKGARTEAFF	TGTGCCAGCAGTAAGGGGGCGCGAACTGAAGCTTTCTTT
TRBV27	NA	TRBJ2-7	TRBD2	CASRIEGLAIYEQYF	TGTGCCAGCCGAATCGAGGGACTAGCGATCTACGAGCAGTACTTC